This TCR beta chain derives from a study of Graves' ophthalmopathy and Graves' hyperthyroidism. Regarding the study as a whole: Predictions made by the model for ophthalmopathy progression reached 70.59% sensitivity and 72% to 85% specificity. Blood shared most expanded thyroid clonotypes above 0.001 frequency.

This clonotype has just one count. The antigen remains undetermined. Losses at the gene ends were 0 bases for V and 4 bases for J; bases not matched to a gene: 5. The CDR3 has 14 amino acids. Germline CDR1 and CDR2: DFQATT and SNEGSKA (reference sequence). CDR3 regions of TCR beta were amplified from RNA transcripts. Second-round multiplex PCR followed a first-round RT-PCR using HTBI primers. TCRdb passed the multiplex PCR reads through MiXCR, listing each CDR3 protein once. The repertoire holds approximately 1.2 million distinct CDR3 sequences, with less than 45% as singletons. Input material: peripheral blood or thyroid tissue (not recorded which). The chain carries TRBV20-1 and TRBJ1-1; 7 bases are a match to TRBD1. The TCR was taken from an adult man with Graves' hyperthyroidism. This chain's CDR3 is CSARDLQGSTEAFF. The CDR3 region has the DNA TGCAGTGCTAGAGACCTACAGGGGAGCACTGAAGCTTTCTTT.